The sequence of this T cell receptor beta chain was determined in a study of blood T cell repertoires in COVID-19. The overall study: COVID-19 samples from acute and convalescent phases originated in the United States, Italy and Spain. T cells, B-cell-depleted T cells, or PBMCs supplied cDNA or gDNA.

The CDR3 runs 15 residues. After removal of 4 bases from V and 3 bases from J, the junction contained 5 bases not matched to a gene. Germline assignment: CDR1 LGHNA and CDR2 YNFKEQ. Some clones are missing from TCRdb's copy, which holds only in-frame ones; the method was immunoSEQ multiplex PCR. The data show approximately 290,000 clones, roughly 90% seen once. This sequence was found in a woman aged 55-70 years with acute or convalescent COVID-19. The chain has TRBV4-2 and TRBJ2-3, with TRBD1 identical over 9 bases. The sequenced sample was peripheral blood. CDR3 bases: TGTGCCAGCAGCCCCCGACAGGGGGGTACAGATACGCAGTATTTT. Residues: CASSPRQGGTDTQYF.